This T cell receptor beta chain was sequenced for a study of early T cells in non-severe SARS-CoV-2 infection. Study-level information: The chains were unpaired, and the sequenced material was bulk RNA from unsorted whole blood. Study conclusions and caveats: Matching results from VDJdb favored anti-spike CD8 responses, leaving private and CD4 specificities undetected.

Each single cDNA molecule received a unique molecular identifier. MiXCR, applied by TCRdb to the 5' RACE reads, yields one record per CDR3 protein. The sample holds around 77,000 distinct CDR3 sequences, more than 14% seen once. Details on this clonotype: Its target is not known.

The V gene lost 5 bases and the J gene lost 5 bases, with 17 bases spanning the gap. The CDR3 runs to 14 residues. Per germline, CDR1 SGHRS and CDR2 YFSETQ. This chain connects TRBV5-1 to TRBJ2-7, with a weak D call TRBD2 (6 bases). The sample in question was whole blood, obtained at baseline. This receptor was obtained from an adult who was a healthcare worker with PCR-confirmed SARS-CoV-2 infection or an uninfected control (not recorded which). Here the CDR3 reads CASSVEGFSDEQYF. Written as DNA, the CDR3 is TGCGCCAGCAGTGTGGAGGGTTTTAGTGACGAGCAGTACTTC.